This T cell receptor (beta chain) appears in the sequencing data of a study of cytomegalovirus exposure and HLA in healthy donors. The germline CDR1 and CDR2 sequences are MDHEN and SYDVKM. V was pared by 5 bases and J by 4 bases, with 7 bases of the junction left unmatched. The CDR3 runs 15 residues. PCR used 60 Vbeta primers and 13 Jbeta primers. Measured with immunoSEQ multiplex PCR; TCRdb has only the in-frame clones, and not every one. This table has 100,000 to 150,000 clones, approximately 78% appearing once. This clone came up once. Sequenced: PBMCs. The chain has TRBV28 and TRBJ2-1; 8 nucleotides agree with TRBD2. The clonotype comes from a woman aged 35 to 49 in good health and CMV-seropositive. Here the CDR3 DNA reads TGTGCCAGCAGTGGAGCGGGAGAAGGGTACAATGAGCAGTTCTTC. This codes for CASSGAGEGYNEQFF.